The 8 T cell receptor beta chains reported below all come from one sample, sequenced in a study of type 1 and type 2 diabetes patients. Genomic DNA was the PCR template. The TCR beta CDR3 region was amplified using 30 forward and 13 reverse primers. TCRdb ran MiXCR on the multiplex PCR reads and lists one entry per CDR3 protein. Here the sample spans a few hundred thousand distinct CDR3 sequences, 40% to 50% being singletons. The sequencing sample was made of peripheral blood mononuclear cells (PBMCs). The receptors were gathered from a man younger than 30 with type 2 diabetes.

As for this clonotype: A single base separates this from a much larger clone, so it may be a read error. The chain couples TRBV15 to TRBJ1-1, with D unclear. CDR1 and CDR2 from the germline V gene are LNHNV and YYDKDF (reference sequence). CDR3 size: 12 residues. The V and J ends lost 2 bases and 12 bases respectively, with 13 bases between them. Here the CDR3 reads CATSRTEGKTFF. The CDR3 nucleotides read TGTGCCACCAGCAGAACGGAGGGCAAGACTTTCTTT.

The chain uses TRBV7-9 and TRBJ1-2; TRBD1 matches 10 bases. After removal of 4 bases from V and 4 bases from J, the junction contained 9 bases not matched to a gene. The CDR3 is 16 residues long. CDR1 and CDR2 (germline): SEHNR, FQNEAQ (reference sequence). In DNA, the CDR3 is TGTGCCAGCAGCTCCTCGAGACAGGGGGCTAGCTATGGCTACACCTTC. It yields the protein CASSSSRQGASYGYTF.

This clonotype was observed at least ten times. The V gene is TRBV2, the J gene TRBJ2-7, with D perhaps TRBD1 or TRBD2 (5 bases each). Trimming removed 8 bases at V and 3 bases at J, with 14 bases between. This CDR3 is built from 13 residues. Germline lookup yields CDR1 SNHLY and CDR2 FYNNEI. CDR3 nucleotides: TGTGCCAGCGTACAGGACTTACTCTACGAGCAGTACTTC. As protein: CASVQDLLYEQYF.

The V gene is TRBV27, the J gene TRBJ2-5; D call uncertain. V shed 6 bases and J shed 4 bases, with 6 bases lying between them. This CDR3 spans 11 amino acids. The germline V gene encodes CDR1 MNHEY and CDR2 SMNVEV (reference sequence). In DNA form, the CDR3 reads TGTGCCAGCAGGCTGGGAGAGACCCAGTACTTC. The encoded protein is CASRLGETQYF.

On this clonotype: In this CDR3 the conserved last residue, phenylalanine or tryptophan, is missing, so a read error is likely. V and J are TRBV4-3 and TRBJ1-1; D gene ambiguous. The CDR3 has 17 amino acids. V was shortened by 0 bases and J by 1 base, with 15 bases between the two germline ends. CDR1 LGHNA and CDR2 YSLEER come from the germline V gene. The CDR3 reads CASSQDSGGISNTEAFL. The CDR3 coding sequence is TGCGCCAGCAGCCAAGATTCAGGTGGGATTTCGAACACTGAAGCTTTCCTT.

The chain joins TRBV18 to TRBJ2-7; TRBD1 aligns across 9 bases. Trimming at V came to 5 bases and at J to 2 bases, leaving 4 bases not matched to a gene. The germline gives CDR1 KGHSH, CDR2 LQKENI. The CDR3 totals 14 residues. The CDR3, as DNA: TGTGCCAGCTCAGGGGACAGGGCTACCTACGAGCAGTACTTC. This sequence encodes CASSGDRATYEQYF.

The chain carries TRBV14 and TRBJ1-1; D is unclear. V lost 4 bases, J lost 4 bases, and 10 bases lay in between. Germline V gives CDR1 SGHDN, CDR2 FVKESK. The CDR3 is made up of 13 amino acids. The CDR3 region has the DNA TGTGCCAGCAGCCGCCGATCGGGCACTGAAGCTTTCTTT. The encoded protein is CASSRRSGTEAFF.

The genes are TRBV25-1 and TRBJ2-3, with D unresolved. This CDR3 is 13 amino acids long. The V gene lost 6 bases and the J gene lost 7 bases, with 14 bases spanning the gap. Germline lookup yields CDR1 MGHDK and CDR2 SYGVNS. The CDR3 sequence is CASSPGWWYTQYF. In nucleotides, the CDR3 is TGTGCCAGCAGCCCCGGGTGGTGGTATACGCAGTATTTT.